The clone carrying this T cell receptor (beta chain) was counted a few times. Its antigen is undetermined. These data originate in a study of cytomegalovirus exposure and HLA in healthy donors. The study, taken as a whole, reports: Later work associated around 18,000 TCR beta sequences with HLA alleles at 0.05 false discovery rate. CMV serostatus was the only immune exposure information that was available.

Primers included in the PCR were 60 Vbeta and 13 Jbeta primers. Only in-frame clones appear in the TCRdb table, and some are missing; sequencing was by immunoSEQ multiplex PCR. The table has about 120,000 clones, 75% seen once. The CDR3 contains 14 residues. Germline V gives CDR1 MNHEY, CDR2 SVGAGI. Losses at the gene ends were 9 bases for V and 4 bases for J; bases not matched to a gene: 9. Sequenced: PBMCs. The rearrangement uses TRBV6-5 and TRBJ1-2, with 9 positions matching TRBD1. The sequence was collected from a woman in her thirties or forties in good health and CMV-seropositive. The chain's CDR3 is CASRSDRGGYGYTF. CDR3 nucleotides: TGTGCCAGTCGCTCTGACAGGGGGGGCTATGGCTACACCTTC.